This is a list of T cell receptor beta chains from one sample in a study of blood T cells in healthy people across ages. TCRdb re-called the 5' RACE reads through MiXCR, storing one row per CDR3 protein. The sample includes approximately 810,000 distinct CDR3 sequences, roughly 26% seen only once; the top ten take roughly 17%. Sequencing was carried out using blood. The origin of the receptors is an elderly woman in good health. The CDR3 runs from the conserved cysteine through the conserved F or W. Fields, in order: V gene, clone size, D gene, J gene, CDR3 DNA, CDR3 protein. A D gene is named only where the DNA matches it firmly. Rows give clone size only sometimes, using once, few, many, or a class for an expanded clone.

TRBV6-6,few,TRBD1,TRBJ2-2,TGTGCCAGCAGTTACCCGGGACAGGTCCGATACGGGGAGCTGTTTTTT,CASSYPGQVRYGELFF
TRBV7-9,many,TRBD1,TRBJ1-5,TGTGCCAGCAGCAGGGACAGGGGAAACTATCAGCCCCAGCATTTT,CASSRDRGNYQPQHF
TRBV5-1,NA,NA,TRBJ2-5,TGCGCCAGCAAGGCAGGCCTAGGCGAAGAGACCCAGTACTTC,CASKAGLGEETQYF
TRBV4-3,NA,NA,TRBJ2-7,TGCGCCAGCAGCCAAACCATTCCCAGACATATCCCCTACGAGCAGTACTTC,CASSQTIPRHIPYEQYF
TRBV7-9,NA,NA,TRBJ2-7,TGTGCCAGCAATTTCGGGAGAGGAATCGACGAGCAGTACTTC,CASNFGRGIDEQYF
TRBV11-2,few,TRBD1,TRBJ2-1,TGTGCCAGCAGCTCGCTCCAGGGGGAAGAGACCCAGTTCTTC,CASSSLQGEETQFF
TRBV29-1,many,TRBD1,TRBJ2-5,TGCAGCGTTGCGAGGGGGCAGCAGTACCAAGAGACCCAGTACTTC,CSVARGQQYQETQYF
TRBV4-3,many,TRBD1,TRBJ2-1,TGCGCCAGCAGCCAAGACGGGTTTACGCAGGGGGCTTGGAATGAGCAGTTCTTC,CASSQDGFTQGAWNEQFF
TRBV7-7,NA,TRBD1,TRBJ2-5,TGTGCCGCCTCTGGACAGGGGCGAGAGACCCAGTACTTC,CAASGQGRETQYF
TRBV20-1,NA,TRBD1,TRBJ1-2,TGCAGTGCTGGGAGCGGACAGGGGATCTATGGCTACACCTTC,CSAGSGQGIYGYTF
TRBV24-1,many,NA,TRBJ2-3,TGTGCCACCAGTGATTCGATGGGTTCAAGCACAGATACGCAGTATTTT,CATSDSMGSSTDTQYF
TRBV28,few,NA,TRBJ1-5,TGTGCCAGCAGTTTCAGAGGATCCCCCAATCAGCCCCAGCATTTT,CASSFRGSPNQPQHF
TRBV5-6,NA,NA,TRBJ1-2,TGTGCCAGCACCAGACGGAACACTAACTATAGCTACACCTTC,CASTRRNTNYSYTF
TRBV27,many,NA,TRBJ1-6,TGTGCCAGCAGTTTAGATGGGGCTATCGTAAGCTCACCCCTCCACTTT,CASSLDGAIVSSPLHF
TRBV10-3,many,NA,TRBJ2-3,TGTGCCATCAGTGAGTCGAGGGGCGGGGTTAACGCAGATACGCAGTATTTT,CAISESRGGVNADTQYF
TRBV12-3/TRBV12-4,many,NA,TRBJ2-6,TGTGCCAGCAGTGTCTGGGGGGCTGGGGCCAACGTCCTGACTTTC,CASSVWGAGANVLTF
TRBV20-1,many,NA,TRBJ1-1,TGCAGTGCTAGCCCGGGAGCAGGGGCGAACACTGAAGCTTTCTTT,CSASPGAGANTEAFF
TRBV10-1,NA,TRBD1,TRBJ2-7,TGCGCCAGCAGTAAAGGACAGGGCCCCTACGAGCAGTACTTC,CASSKGQGPYEQYF
TRBV6-5,many,TRBD2,TRBJ2-5,TGTGCCAGCAGTTACTCGAGGCGGGGGGGAAAAGAGACCCAGTACTTC,CASSYSRRGGKETQYF
TRBV28,NA,NA,TRBJ2-3,TGTGCCAGCATTTCCGCAGGAGCAGCTATCACAGATACGCAGTATTTT,CASISAGAAITDTQYF
TRBV20-1,many,TRBD1,TRBJ2-3,TGCAGTGCTAGAGTGACAGGGAGCGGCACAGATACGCAGTATTTT,CSARVTGSGTDTQYF
TRBV3-1,NA,NA,TRBJ2-3,TGTGCCAGCAGCCCCCTCCCCTACGGCGGAGGGACAGATACGCAGTATTTT,CASSPLPYGGGTDTQYF
TRBV12-3/TRBV12-4,few,NA,TRBJ1-6,TGTGCCAGCAGTTTAGAACGTGGGGGCTCCTATAATTCACCCCTCCACTTT,CASSLERGGSYNSPLHF
TRBV20-1,many,NA,TRBJ2-3,TGCAGTGCACTGACAGGAGGTAGTTGGACAGATACGCAGTATTTT,CSALTGGSWTDTQYF
TRBV29-1,once,NA,TRBJ2-1,TGCAGCGTTGAAGGGGGGGTTTTTAATGAGCAGTTCTTC,CSVEGGVFNEQFF
TRBV20-1,once,NA,TRBJ1-2,TGCAGTGCTAGAGAGGTGGCAGGAGTTTCCTATGGCTACACCTTC,CSAREVAGVSYGYTF
TRBV4-3,many,NA,TRBJ2-5,TGCGCCAGCAGCCAAGATTTGAGGCGGGACTTACTCCAAGAGACCCAGTACTTC,CASSQDLRRDLLQETQYF
TRBV30,NA,TRBD1,TRBJ2-5,TGTGCCTGGAGTGGTAGGGGGCGCGAGACCCAGTACTTC,CAWSGRGRETQYF
TRBV6-6,NA,NA,TRBJ1-2,TGTGCCAGCAGCCTTACAGGGAAGAGTGGCTACACCTTC,CASSLTGKSGYTF
TRBV3-1,NA,TRBD1,TRBJ1-1,TGTGCCAGCAGCCCCGGGACAGGGGAATGGGCTGAAGCTTTCTTT,CASSPGTGEWAEAFF
TRBV20-1,many,NA,TRBJ2-3,TGCAGTGCTGTACAACTAGTGAACACAGATACGCAGTATTTT,CSAVQLVNTDTQYF
TRBV12-3/TRBV12-4,NA,NA,TRBJ1-6,TGTGCCAGCAGTACAGGAGGTTCACCCCTCCACTTT,CASSTGGSPLHF
TRBV5-4,many,NA,TRBJ2-3,TGTGCCAGCAGCTTTATCCCAGGCCAAGGGGAGGATACGCAGTATTTT,CASSFIPGQGEDTQYF
TRBV5-6,NA,NA,TRBJ2-2,TGTGCCAGCAGCTTGGGGAACGGGGGCAACACCGGGGAGCTGTTTTTT,CASSLGNGGNTGELFF
TRBV20-1,few,TRBD1,TRBJ1-1,TGCAGTGCTAGCAGGGGGCGGATTGGAACTGAAGCTTTCTTT,CSASRGRIGTEAFF
TRBV7-2,few,NA,TRBJ2-2,TGTGCCAGCAGCTTAGACCCCGCGAACACCGGGGAGCTGTTTTTT,CASSLDPANTGELFF
TRBV7-2,many,TRBD1,TRBJ2-5,TGTGCCAGCAGCTTGGACAGGGGTTCAGAGACCCAGTACTTC,CASSLDRGSETQYF
TRBV7-2,NA,TRBD2,TRBJ2-2,TGTGCCAGCAGCTTTAGACCGGGACTAGCGGGGGCTACCGGGGAGCTGTTTTTT,CASSFRPGLAGATGELFF
TRBV9,many,NA,TRBJ2-1,TGTGCCAGCAGCGTAGGCGGGACAGACACCTACAATGAGCAGTTCTTC,CASSVGGTDTYNEQFF